This T cell receptor beta chain emerged from a study of naive and memory T cell subsets. The library had UMIs added by 3' ligation of an oligonucleotide to TCR cDNA. RNA was extracted from roughly 2.5 ml of whole blood of healthy adults. Reverse transcription used DNase-treated unsorted total RNA, aiming for about 1 to 1000 ng. This clonotype was observed at least ten times. Four PCR rounds used nested alpha and beta constant region primers plus the SP2 primer. From the 5' RACE reads, TCRdb called clonotypes with MiXCR, one entry per CDR3 protein. The data hold around 30,000 distinct CDR3 sequences, with 16% observed a single time. The receptor's source is a female donor in good health.

The CDR3 DNA reads as TGCAGCGTTGATGGGGGACCACACGAGCAGTACTTC. This gives the protein CSVDGGPHEQYF. V is TRBV29-1 and J is TRBJ2-7; either TRBD1 or TRBD2 may supply D (5 bases each). The germline V and J ends were trimmed by 3 bases and 5 bases, with 11 bases remaining between them. CDR1 and CDR2 (germline): SQVTM, ANQGSEA. This CDR3 is 12 amino acids long.